This T cell receptor beta chain was found in a study of cytomegalovirus exposure and HLA in healthy donors. Germline V gene sequence: CDR1 MGHDK, CDR2 SYGVNS. The CDR3 is 16 amino acids. V was pared by 5 bases and J by 0 bases, with 13 bases between. Study findings and constraints: That first-cohort TCR clusters tended to co-occur in the roughly 120 validation repertoires was found in a later analysis. In vitro, three CMV-associated chains proved specific for CMV antigens.

The donors were in the roughly 120-subject validation cohort; that cohort was separate from the approximately 670-subject first cohort. For this clone: Antigen: not known.

TCRdb's table, derived via immunoSEQ multiplex PCR, lists solely in-frame clones and lacks some. The sample has 150,000 to 200,000 clones, approximately 86% seen once. The source material was PBMCs. The TCR was taken from a man younger than 35 in good health and CMV-seropositive. The chain uses TRBV25-1 and TRBJ1-4, with D possibly being TRBD1 (6 bases). The CDR3 nucleotides are TGTGCCAGCAGTAACCGAAGACAGGCAACTAATGAAAAACTGTTTTTT. Its protein product is CASSNRRQATNEKLFF.